These 30 T cell receptor beta chains were sequenced from one sample in a study of blood T cell repertoires in COVID-19 (dated by TCRdb to about 2020). Libraries were prepared through the immunoSEQ multiplex PCR assay. TCRdb carries this immuneACCESS record with in-frame sequences only. Its versions omit some clonotypes, under half of them owing to an unresolved V gene in the studies checked, with the rest unexplained. The sample includes about 210,000 clones, with over 75% observed a single time. The ten biggest clones cover approximately 4.6% of the sample. The sequencing input was PBMCs or T cells enriched from blood (not recorded which). The receptors come from a young man with acute COVID-19.

This rearrangement joins TRBV11-2 to TRBJ2-2, with 10 bases that match TRBD1. CDR1 is SGHAT, CDR2 FQNNGV, per germline. After removal of 5 bases from V and 0 bases from J, the junction contained 12 bases not matched to a gene. CDR3 length: 19 residues. The CDR3 protein is CASSPLGTGAFANTGELFF. CDR3 in DNA: TGTGCCAGCAGCCCTTTGGGGACAGGGGCGTTCGCGAACACCGGGGAGCTGTTTTTT.

The chain carries TRBV6-1 and TRBJ2-1; 7 bases are a match to TRBD2. V trimming: 2 bases; J trimming: 16 bases; junction bases outside the gene matches: 5. The CDR3 loop spans 11 amino acids. CDR1 and CDR2 (germline): MNHNS, SASEGT. In DNA form, the CDR3 reads TGTGCCAGCAGTGAAATGGCGGGGGATTTCTTC. As protein: CASSEMAGDFF.

The genes are TRBV7-3 and TRBJ2-1, with a possible D match to TRBD1 (6 bases). The CDR3 is 13 residues long. Germline CDR1 SGHTA, CDR2 FQGTGA. V was clipped by 7 bases and J by 7 bases, with 14 bases between them. CDR3 nucleotides: TGTGCCAGCACCTTCCGGACAGTGAATGAGCAGTTCTTC. This encodes CASTFRTVNEQFF.

The V gene is TRBV14, the J gene TRBJ1-1; 8 positions agree with TRBD1. Germline V CDR1 and CDR2: SGHDN, FVKESK. Trimming took 6 bases from V and 7 from J; bases not matched to a gene: 10. CDR3 length equals 14 residues. For the CDR3, the DNA is TGTGCCAGCAGTCCAACCGGACAGGGCGGTGAAGCTTTCTTT. This encodes CASSPTGQGGEAFF.

The chain has TRBV2 and TRBJ1-4, with a weak D call TRBD1 (6 bases). Trimming stripped 8 bases from V and 8 bases from J, with 18 bases between. Germline CDR1 SNHLY, CDR2 FYNNEI. There are 14 residues in the CDR3. The CDR3 DNA sequence: TGTGCCAGCGTACAGGGTATAATGAAGGAAAAACTGTTTTTT. Amino acids: CASVQGIMKEKLFF.

The chain is built from TRBV19 and TRBJ2-6, with D perhaps matching TRBD1 (7 bases). CDR3 length: 18 amino acids. Germline CDR1 and CDR2: LNHDA and SQIVND (reference sequence). Trimming shortened V by 1 base and J by 0 bases, and 13 bases separated the two germline ends. CDR3 nucleotide sequence: TGTGCCAGTAGTATAGCAGGGGGGTCCTACTCTGGGGCCAACGTCCTGACTTTC. This encodes CASSIAGGSYSGANVLTF.

This clone appeared a few times. The same CDR3 also results from other DNA sequences found in this sample. The chain joins TRBV7-3 to TRBJ1-1; tentatively, D is TRBD1 (5 bases). With 2 bases removed from V and 1 base from J, the gap between germline ends came to 8 bases. The CDR3 loop spans 14 amino acids. Germline CDR1 SGHTA, CDR2 FQGTGA. This chain's CDR3 is CASSLQGSNTEAFF. CDR3 sequence (DNA): TGTGCCAGCAGCTTACAGGGTTCGAACACTGAAGCTTTCTTT.

The chain carries TRBV10-2 and TRBJ1-1; D is unresolved. The germline gives CDR1 WSHSY, CDR2 SAAADI. Trimming shortened V by 9 bases and J by 7 bases, and 15 bases separated the two germline ends. CDR3 length: 12 amino acids. The CDR3 spells CASHQARGEAFF. The CDR3 DNA reads TGCGCCAGTCATCAGGCGCGGGGTGAAGCTTTCTTT.

The CDR3 reads CASSPTGIPNEKLFF. In DNA form, the CDR3 reads TGTGCCAGCAGTCCAACAGGGATACCTAATGAAAAACTGTTTTTT. V usage is TRBV2 and J usage is TRBJ1-4, with D maybe TRBD1 (6 bases). Germline CDR1 reads SNHLY; CDR2 reads FYNNEI. The CDR3 loop spans 15 amino acids. The V gene lost 5 bases and the J gene lost 3 bases, with 13 bases spanning the gap.

The chain couples TRBV6-1 to TRBJ2-7; D perhaps matches TRBD2 (7 bases). Deletions cut 4 bases from V and 0 bases from J, with 22 bases between. This CDR3 is 18 amino acids long. Germline CDR1 and CDR2: MNHNS and SASEGT. The CDR3 nucleotides read TGTGCCAGCAGTGGGGGGGGGCTCAGGGGAGGAAACTCCTACGAGCAGTACTTC. Translation gives CASSGGGLRGGNSYEQYF.

V gene TRBV7-9 combines with J gene TRBJ2-2; no reliable D call. This CDR3 region has 13 residues. The germline gives CDR1 SEHNR, CDR2 FQNEAQ (reference sequence). Trimming cost V 5 bases and J 1 base, with 5 bases left between them. The chain's CDR3 is CASSRRNTGELFF. For the CDR3, the DNA is TGTGCCAGCAGCCGCAGGAACACCGGGGAGCTGTTTTTT.

The chain has TRBV11-1 and TRBJ2-1; 9 positions agree with TRBD2. CDR3 length: 15 residues. Trimming removed 3 bases from V and 5 bases from J; junction bases left unmatched: 5. Germline V CDR1 and CDR2: SGHAT, FQDESV (reference sequence). The DNA for the CDR3 is TGTGCCAGCAGCTTTGGCGGGGGGGCCCACAATGAGCAGTTCTTC. Encoded protein: CASSFGGGAHNEQFF.

This clone was counted at least ten times. The chain recombines TRBV6-5 with TRBJ1-2; TRBD1 agrees at 7 bases. The CDR3 is made up of 11 amino acids. CDR1 and CDR2 (germline): MNHEY, SVGAGI. The V segment lost 6 bases and the J segment 8 bases; nucleotides outside the gene matches: 3. Here the CDR3 reads CASSHRGGYTF. DNA for the CDR3: TGTGCCAGCAGCCACAGGGGAGGCTACACCTTC.

The rearrangement joins TRBV5-4 to TRBJ1-4; 8 nucleotides line up with TRBD1. The CDR3 is made up of 13 amino acids. With V trimmed by 4 bases and J by 8 bases, 4 bases remained unmatched. CDR1 is SGHNT and CDR2 is YYREEE in the germline V gene (reference sequence). The CDR3 DNA reads as TGTGCCAGCAGCCCGACAGGGGCCGAAAAACTGTTTTTT. Protein: CASSPTGAEKLFF.

V and J are TRBV7-9 and TRBJ2-5, with 12 bases that match TRBD2. CDR1 is SEHNR and CDR2 is FQNEAQ in the germline V gene (reference sequence). V shed 3 bases, J shed 5 bases, and the junction held 4 bases outside the gene matches. The CDR3 consists of 15 residues. CDR3 amino acids: CASSLSTSGGETQYF. CDR3 sequence (DNA): TGTGCCAGCAGCTTGTCGACTAGCGGGGGCGAGACCCAGTACTTC.

This clone was observed at least ten times. V usage is TRBV2 and J usage is TRBJ2-7, with D perhaps matching TRBD1 (7 bases). Trimming removed 8 bases from V and 4 bases from J, with 15 bases in between. The CDR3 runs to 13 residues. Germline assignment: CDR1 SNHLY and CDR2 FYNNEI. The CDR3 DNA is TGTGCCAGCTTAGGCAGGGGGGAATACGAGCAGTACTTC. This encodes CASLGRGEYEQYF. Filled out from reference TRBV2 and TRBJ2-7, the complete variable domain reads EPEVTQTPSHQVTQMGQEVILRCVPISNHLYFYWYRQILGQKVEFLVSFYNNEISEKSEIFDDQFSVERPDGSNFTLKIRSTKLEDSAMYFCASLGRGEYEQYFGPGTRLTVT.

The rearrangement uses TRBV3-1 (or the pseudogene TRBV3-2) and TRBJ1-5; D is unresolved. The CDR3 contains 12 residues. Germline assignment: CDR1 LGHDT and CDR2 YNNKEL (reference sequence). The V end lost 3 bases, the J end lost 7 bases, and 7 bases lay between the germline ends. In nucleotides, the CDR3 is TGTGCCAGCAGCCAGTACGGGCAGCCCCAGCATTTT. Its translation: CASSQYGQPQHF.

V usage is TRBV5-5 and J usage is TRBJ1-4; D perhaps matches TRBD1 (6 bases). The germline V and J ends were trimmed by 3 bases and 0 bases, with 9 bases remaining between them. The germline CDR1 and CDR2 sequences are SGHKS and YYEKEE (reference sequence). The CDR3 covers 15 residues. The CDR3 region has the DNA TGTGCCAGCAGCTCTTACAGGGCAACTAATGAAAAACTGTTTTTT. Translating gives CASSSYRATNEKLFF. Based on the CDR3 plus reference TRBV5-5 and TRBJ1-4, the full variable domain is DAGVTQSPTHLIKTRGQQVTLRCSPISGHKSVSWYQQVLGQGPQFIFQYYEKEERGRGNFPDRFSARQFPNYSSELNVNALLLGDSALYLCASSSYRATNEKLFFGSGTQLSVL.

The J gene is TRBJ1-5, the V gene TRBV12-5; D ambiguous. Germline V CDR1 and CDR2: LGHNT, FRNRAP. V shed 1 base and J shed 10 bases, with 11 bases lying between them. The CDR3 has 13 amino acids. The CDR3: CASGLELPGPQHF. CDR3 nucleotide sequence: TGTGCTAGTGGTTTGGAGCTCCCTGGTCCCCAGCATTTT. The full variable domain, rest sourced from reference TRBV12-5 and TRBJ1-5, is DARVTQTPRHKVTEMGQEVTMRCQPILGHNTVFWYRQTMMQGLELLAYFRNRAPLDDSGMPKDRFSAEMPDATLATLKIQPSEPRDSAVYFCASGLELPGPQHFGDGTRLSIL.

This rearrangement joins TRBV28 to TRBJ1-2, with D possibly TRBD1 on 6 matching bases. This CDR3 comprises 14 residues. In germline, CDR1 is MDHEN, CDR2 SYDVKM. The ends were cut back, 5 bases at V and 5 bases at J, with 15 bases in the middle. The CDR3 sequence: CASSPLWTDYGYTF. In nucleotides, the CDR3 is TGTGCCAGCAGTCCCCTTTGGACAGATTATGGCTACACCTTC.

The gene calls are TRBV9 and TRBJ2-3; tentatively, D is TRBD2 (6 bases). Trimming removed 1 base from V and 2 bases from J, with 23 bases in between. Per germline, CDR1 SGDLS and CDR2 YYNGEE. This CDR3 spans 19 amino acids. The CDR3 nucleotides are TGTGCCAGCAGCGTACCGGTCGGGGGAATTGGAGGGCACACAGATACGCAGTATTTT. Residues: CASSVPVGGIGGHTDTQYF.

This sequence joins TRBV6-5 and TRBJ2-7; D is unclear. Per the germline V gene, CDR1 is MNHEY and CDR2 is SVGAGI. CDR3 size: 14 residues. Trimming pared 7 bases from V and 0 bases from J, leaving 13 bases between. The CDR3 here is CASTQPDTSYEQYF. DNA of the CDR3: TGTGCCAGCACACAACCCGACACCTCCTACGAGCAGTACTTC.

This rearrangement joins TRBV9 to TRBJ2-7, with 12 positions matching TRBD2. The CDR3 has 18 amino acids. V lost 1 base and J lost 0; bases outside the gene matches: 8. In germline, CDR1 is SGDLS, CDR2 YYNGEE. The CDR3, as DNA: TGTGCCAGCAGCGTACATCCGGGACTAGCGGGTACCTCCTACGAGCAGTACTTC. Protein sequence: CASSVHPGLAGTSYEQYF.

Remarks on this clone: The junction does not match germline at one end; this may be a read error. This chain connects TRBV9 to TRBJ2-3; maybe TRBD2 (5 bases). This CDR3 contains 15 residues. CDR1 is SGDLS, CDR2 YYNGEE, per germline. This chain's CDR3 is CASSVWTSSTDTQYF. The CDR3 DNA reads as TGTGCCAGCAGCGTATGGACTTCTAGCACGGATACGCAGTATTTT. The whole variable domain, remainder taken from reference TRBV9 and TRBJ2-3, is DSGVTQTPKHLITATGQRVTLRCSPRSGDLSVYWYQQSLDQGLQFLIQYYNGEERAKGNILERFSAQQFPDLHSELNLSSLELGDSALYFCASSVWTSSTDTQYFGPGTRLTVL.

The J gene is TRBJ2-1, the V gene TRBV7-3; 9 positions match TRBD1. Germline V gene sequence: CDR1 SGHTA, CDR2 FQGTGA. CDR3 size: 15 residues. The junction had 9 bases not matched to a gene; V was cut back by 5 bases and J by 7 bases. CDR3 protein: CASSLGQGNNNEQFF. CDR3 in DNA: TGTGCCAGCAGCCTGGGACAGGGAAATAATAATGAGCAGTTCTTC.

The V and J genes are TRBV19 and TRBJ2-3; D may be TRBD2 (6 bases). Looked up from germline, CDR1 is LNHDA and CDR2 is SQIVND (reference sequence). Trimming left V 1 base short and J 2 bases short, with 13 bases between. CDR3 length: 16 residues. CDR3 nucleotides: TGTGCCAGTAGTATAGGGGGGGATCGGTACACAGATACGCAGTATTTT. Translating it yields CASSIGGDRYTDTQYF.

The chain uses TRBV5-4 and TRBJ2-7; no definite D call. The CDR3 runs to 14 residues. The germline V gene encodes CDR1 SGHNT and CDR2 YYREEE (reference sequence). V lost 0 bases to trimming and J lost 2 bases, with 9 bases between them. The CDR3 region has the DNA TGTGCCAGCAGCTTGGCCCACAACACCTACGAGCAGTACTTC. Protein product: CASSLAHNTYEQYF.

CDR3 residues: CASSEGGQGFYEQYF. The CDR3 DNA reads as TGTGCCAGCAGCGAGGGAGGACAGGGTTTCTACGAGCAGTACTTC. J is TRBJ2-7 and V is TRBV9, with 8 nucleotides matching TRBD1. V lost 3 bases to trimming and J lost 3 bases; unmatched junction nucleotides: 8. The germline gives CDR1 SGDLS, CDR2 YYNGEE. The CDR3 spans 15 residues. Drawing the rest from reference TRBV9 and TRBJ2-7, the complete variable domain is DSGVTQTPKHLITATGQRVTLRCSPRSGDLSVYWYQQSLDQGLQFLIQYYNGEERAKGNILERFSAQQFPDLHSELNLSSLELGDSALYFCASSEGGQGFYEQYFGPGTRLTVT.

This clone was seen a handful of times. The chain carries TRBV3-1 (or the pseudogene TRBV3-2) and TRBJ1-1, with D maybe TRBD1 (6 bases). This CDR3 has 14 amino acids. In germline, CDR1 is LGHDT, CDR2 YNNKEL (reference sequence). Trimming pared 4 bases from V and 4 bases from J, leaving 13 bases between. The CDR3 loop reads CASSPGDGFTEAFF. The CDR3 DNA is TGTGCCAGCAGCCCAGGGGACGGGTTCACTGAAGCTTTCTTT.

The chain's CDR3 is CASRPGRTEAFF. CDR3 nucleotide sequence: TGTGCCAGCAGGCCAGGGAGGACTGAAGCTTTCTTT. The chain uses TRBV6-5 and TRBJ1-1, with D perhaps matching TRBD1 (5 bases). CDR1 is MNHEY and CDR2 is SVGAGI in the germline V gene. Between the trimmed V and J ends, which lost 6 bases and 5 bases, there was a span of 10 bases. CDR3 length equals 12 residues.